One sample yielded the 27 T cell receptor beta chains listed below, sequenced in a study of post-analysis software for immune sequencing data. cDNA libraries of TCR beta carried unique molecular identifiers. TCRdb called the PCR reads again in MiXCR, with one record for every CDR3 protein. This table holds 740,000 or so distinct CDR3 sequences, 53% found once. For these TCRs, the target antigens are not known. Regarding the study as a whole: About five TRBV segments were more frequent in patients than controls; TRBV5-6, TRBV5-1 and TRBV20-1 belonged to this group.

Sequencing used blood. The receptor set was obtained from a girl aged 10-17 years with multiple sclerosis.

V usage is TRBV9 and J usage is TRBJ2-7; D gene unclear. Germline V gene sequence: CDR1 SGDLS, CDR2 YYNGEE. Trimming took off 4 bases at V and 2 bases at J, with 16 bases between the two ends. This CDR3 contains 15 residues. CDR3 in DNA: TGTGCCAGCAGCCCGCAGCCGGCGTTGACCTACGAGCAGTACTTC. Its protein product is CASSPQPALTYEQYF.

The chain combines TRBV9 with TRBJ2-4; 9 nucleotides agree with TRBD1. This CDR3 comprises 20 residues. CDR1 and CDR2 (germline): SGDLS, YYNGEE. Trimming cost V 1 base and J 0 bases; bases outside gene matches: 14. The CDR3 bases are TGTGCCAGCAGCGTACACGCCGAGACGACAGGGGGGTTAGCCAAAAACATTCAGTACTTC. Residues: CASSVHAETTGGLAKNIQYF.

This clonotype was counted between two and nine times. The chain uses TRBV7-9 and TRBJ2-1, with D perhaps matching TRBD1 (6 bases). V was clipped by 1 base and J by 4 bases, with 14 bases between them. The CDR3 runs to 16 residues. Germline CDR1 is SEHNR and CDR2 is FQNEAQ (reference sequence). CDR3 residues: CASSLGGQGKYNEQFF. CDR3 DNA sequence: TGTGCCAGCAGCTTAGGGGGGCAGGGAAAGTACAATGAGCAGTTCTTC.

This chain links TRBV5-1 with TRBJ2-3, with 8 bases that match TRBD2. The CDR3 has 16 amino acids. Germline assignment: CDR1 SGHRS and CDR2 YFSETQ. The J segment lost 6 bases and the V segment lost 5 bases, leaving 14 bases of the junction unmatched. CDR3 sequence (DNA): TGCGCCAGCAGTCCCCAACTAGCGGTCCTGCTGGATACGCAGTATTTT. Translation gives CASSPQLAVLLDTQYF.

This clonotype was seen a few times. The V gene is TRBV6-1, the J gene TRBJ2-7, with TRBD1 matching 9 bases. Germline V gene data show CDR1 as MNHNS and CDR2 as SASEGT. J was trimmed by 4 bases and V by 6 bases; bases with no gene match: 10. This CDR3 is built from 15 residues. The CDR3 spells CASSRRDRASYEQYF. The CDR3 nucleotides read TGTGCCAGCAGCCGTAGGGACAGGGCTTCTTACGAGCAGTACTTC.

This clonotype appeared a few times. The J gene is TRBJ2-7, the V gene TRBV20-1; D not certain. Germline CDR1 DFQATT, CDR2 SNEGSKA (reference sequence). Deletions cut 3 bases from V and 6 bases from J, with 12 bases between. The CDR3 covers 12 residues. The CDR3 loop reads CSARVSLSEQYF. The DNA for the CDR3 is TGCAGTGCTAGGGTCTCTCTTAGCGAGCAGTACTTC.

The V gene is TRBV3-1, the J gene TRBJ2-1, with 8 nucleotides matching TRBD1. CDR1 and CDR2 (germline): LGHDT, YNNKEL (reference sequence). The CDR3 is made up of 15 amino acids. V lost 5 bases, J lost 15 bases, and 18 bases stayed unmatched. The CDR3 loop is CASSKSRGQSILSFF. CDR3 coding DNA: TGTGCCAGCAGCAAAAGCAGGGGGCAATCTATTTTGTCGTTCTTC.

This clonotype was found a few times. The V and J genes are TRBV25-1 and TRBJ2-7; TRBD2 matches 7 bases. This CDR3 region has 15 residues. V was clipped by 6 bases and J by 3 bases; unmatched bases: 11. The germline V gene has CDR1 MGHDK and CDR2 SYGVNS. CDR3 in DNA: TGTGCCAGCAGCGAGCCCGGGGGAGGGGTCTACGAGCAGTACTTC. Translating it yields CASSEPGGGVYEQYF.

The sample holds a few counts of this clonotype. The rearrangement joins TRBV10-1 to TRBJ2-5; 7 positions agree with TRBD1. This CDR3 region has 14 residues. The J segment lost 5 bases and the V segment lost 3 bases, leaving 6 bases of the junction unmatched. Germline V lookup: CDR1 WNHNN, CDR2 SYGVQD (reference sequence). CDR3 DNA: TGCGCCAGCAGTGATACAGGGGTTGGGGAGACCCAGTACTTC. Its protein is CASSDTGVGETQYF.

The rearrangement uses TRBV20-1 and TRBJ2-1, with TRBD2 identical over 12 bases. Gene TRBJ2-7 matches the end of the DNA better, so the J call may be wrong. Germline V CDR1 and CDR2: DFQATT, SNEGSKA (reference sequence). CDR3 length equals 17 residues. The CDR3 sequence is CSAEGLAGISSYNEQYF. The CDR3 DNA reads as TGCAGTGCTGAGGGACTAGCGGGCATTAGCTCCTACAATGAGCAGTACTTC.

The rearrangement joins TRBV12-3 or TRBV12-4 to TRBJ1-5, with D uncertain. This CDR3 spans 16 amino acids. Trimming cost V 6 bases and J 0 bases, with 15 bases left between them. CDR3 loop: CASSDKTHNSNQPQHF. For the CDR3, the DNA is TGTGCCAGCAGCGACAAGACACACAATAGCAATCAGCCCCAGCATTTT.

This sequence joins TRBV2 and TRBJ2-7; no clear D gene. Germline V gives CDR1 SNHLY, CDR2 FYNNEI. Trimming took 6 bases from V and 4 from J, leaving 10 bases between them. This CDR3 spans 12 amino acids. DNA for the CDR3: TGTGCCAGCAGAGAAAGCCGATACGAGCAGTACTTC. Its translation is CASRESRYEQYF.

V is TRBV7-2 and J is TRBJ1-5, with 8 bases identical to TRBD1. Germline CDR1 and CDR2: SGHTA and FQGNSA. This CDR3 region has 15 residues. The ends lost 5 bases at V and 2 bases at J; junction bases unmatched: 5. The CDR3 sequence is CASSVQGQGNQPQHF. CDR3 bases: TGTGCCAGCAGCGTCCAGGGACAGGGCAATCAGCCCCAGCATTTT.

The rearrangement joins TRBV5-6 to TRBJ1-2, with D hard to call. Trimming took 2 bases from V and 4 from J, leaving 12 bases between them. The CDR3 covers 14 residues. Germline CDR1 and CDR2: SGHDT and YYEEEE. The CDR3 here is CASSFVPVAYGYTF. The CDR3 DNA follows: TGTGCCAGCAGCTTTGTGCCGGTAGCCTATGGCTACACCTTC. Filled out from reference TRBV5-6 and TRBJ1-2, the complete variable domain reads DAGVTQSPTHLIKTRGQQVTLRCSPKSGHDTVSWYQQALGQGPQFIFQYYEEEERQRGNFPDRFSGHQFPNYSSELNVNALLLGDSALYLCASSFVPVAYGYTFGSGTRLTVV.

This clonotype has a handful of counts. This rearrangement joins TRBV9 to TRBJ1-6; D is unclear. CDR1 is SGDLS, CDR2 YYNGEE, per germline. Trimming took off 3 bases at V and 3 bases at J, with 10 bases between the two ends. CDR3 length: 15 residues. DNA for the CDR3: TGTGCCAGCAGCGAGACCGCGGACTATAATTCACCCCTCCACTTT. Encoded protein: CASSETADYNSPLHF.

The chain combines TRBV12-3 or TRBV12-4 with TRBJ2-7; a possible D gene is TRBD1 (6 bases). The CDR3 consists of 13 residues. V lost 7 bases to trimming and J lost 5 bases, with 15 bases between them. For the CDR3, the DNA is TGTGCCAGCACCGAGACAGGTAGCCACGAGCAGTACTTC. Translating it yields CASTETGSHEQYF.

This clonotype turned up a few times. V is TRBV9 and J is TRBJ1-6, with TRBD1 identical over 10 bases. Germline V gene data show CDR1 as SGDLS and CDR2 as YYNGEE. With V trimmed by 2 bases and J by 9 bases, 5 bases remained unmatched. This CDR3 is built from 15 residues. Written as DNA, the CDR3 is TGTGCCAGCAGCGTGGCCGGGACAGGGGCTTCACCCCTCCACTTT. Amino acid sequence: CASSVAGTGASPLHF.

The chain uses TRBV7-9 and TRBJ2-7; 7 bases match TRBD1. Germline trimming cut 5 bases from V and 2 bases from J; bases unmatched to any gene: 9. The CDR3 consists of 15 residues. Germline V gene lookup returns CDR1 SEHNR and CDR2 FQNEAQ (reference sequence). The CDR3 is CASSPHAGTAYEQYF. The CDR3 coding sequence is TGTGCCAGCAGCCCGCACGCCGGGACAGCCTACGAGCAGTACTTC.

The table lists this clonotype with a few counts. The rearrangement joins TRBV5-1 to TRBJ2-6, with D uncertain. The CDR3 sequence is 15 residues long. Germline V CDR1 and CDR2: SGHRS, YFSETQ. V lost 3 bases and J lost 0, with 7 bases in between. DNA for the CDR3: TGCGCCAGCAGCTCGGGTCTCTCTGGGGCCAACGTCCTGACTTTC. It codes for CASSSGLSGANVLTF.

J is TRBJ1-1 and V is TRBV7-9; D may be TRBD1 (6 bases). V lost 5 bases, J lost 0 bases, and 19 bases lay in between. The germline gives CDR1 SEHNR, CDR2 FQNEAQ (reference sequence). The CDR3 length is 17 residues. The CDR3 loop reads CASSPGDGGRMNTEAFF. In DNA, the CDR3 is TGTGCCAGCAGCCCAGGGGACGGAGGCCGGATGAACACTGAAGCTTTCTTT.

This CDR3 reads CASSPGTRGYGYTF. CDR3 DNA sequence: TGTGCCAGCAGTCCCGGAACGAGGGGCTATGGCTACACCTTC. The chain links TRBV6-5 to TRBJ1-2; TRBD1 is a possible D gene (5 bases). Germline lookup yields CDR1 MNHEY and CDR2 SVGAGI. This CDR3 has 14 amino acids. The V and J ends lost 5 bases and 4 bases respectively, with 14 bases between them.

In its sample, this clonotype was seen a few times. The chain combines TRBV20-1 with TRBJ2-7, with TRBD2 as a possible D gene (7 bases). This CDR3 region has 12 residues. Deletions cut 6 bases from V and 2 bases from J, with 11 bases between. Germline CDR1 is DFQATT and CDR2 is SNEGSKA (reference sequence). CDR3 in amino acids: CSAGGRAYEQYF. The CDR3 region has the DNA TGCAGTGCCGGGGGGCGGGCCTACGAGCAGTACTTC.

This clonotype occurred a few times. This chain connects TRBV7-8 to TRBJ2-3; no definite D call. The length of the CDR3 is 15 residues. Germline V gives CDR1 SGHVS, CDR2 FQNEAQ. Trimming pared 3 bases from V and 0 bases from J, leaving 10 bases between. The CDR3 protein is CASSFHELSTDTQYF. In DNA, the CDR3 is TGTGCCAGCAGCTTTCACGAGTTGAGCACAGATACGCAGTATTTT.

The chain uses TRBV12-3 or TRBV12-4 and TRBJ1-6; 7 bases match TRBD1. The CDR3 covers 14 residues. Trimming at V came to 2 bases and at J to 9 bases, leaving 4 bases not matched to a gene. The CDR3 loop reads CASSLKGAGSPLHF. The CDR3 DNA reads as TGTGCCAGCAGTTTAAAGGGGGCAGGTTCACCCCTCCACTTT.

In its sample, this clonotype was seen a few times. The chain recombines TRBV6-1 with TRBJ2-4; 8 nucleotides match TRBD1. The DNA end is a closer match to TRBJ2-7, so the J assignment may be wrong. The CDR3 runs 14 residues. Germline CDR1 is MNHNS and CDR2 is SASEGT. The CDR3 DNA reads TGTGCCAGCAGTGAAGGAACAGGGGGAAACGAGCAGTACTTC. It is translated as CASSEGTGGNEQYF.

This clonotype was observed a handful of times. The CDR3 DNA reads as TGTGCCATCAGTGATACGGGAATCTCACCCCTCCACTTT. It specifies CAISDTGISPLHF. The rearrangement links TRBV10-3 to TRBJ1-6; D gene uncertain. The CDR3 has 13 residues. Trimming took 3 bases from V and 10 from J, leaving 10 bases between them. Per germline, CDR1 ENHRY and CDR2 SYGVKD.

This chain uses TRBV20-1 with TRBJ2-7; 7 nucleotides match TRBD2. CDR3 length: 14 amino acids. The germline CDR1 and CDR2 sequences are DFQATT and SNEGSKA (reference sequence). V lost 2 bases and J lost 5; bases outside the gene matches: 9. The CDR3 sequence is CSARYGGSGHEQYF. The CDR3 DNA is TGCAGTGCTAGATACGGCGGGAGTGGCCACGAGCAGTACTTC.